The TCR beta chain under discussion was sequenced for a study of blood T cell repertoires in COVID-19. Study background: Whether acute or convalescent, the COVID-19 samples came from the United States, Italy and Spain. From T cells, B-cell-depleted T cells, or PBMCs came the material, which was cDNA or gDNA.

The CDR3 loop spans 11 amino acids. Trimming took 2 bases from V and 7 from J; bases not matched to a gene: 0. Germline V CDR1 and CDR2: SGHDT, YYEEEE. Methods used by the authors: Cell counts per sample came from amplifying reference gene primers. Method: immunoSEQ multiplex PCR; TCRdb's copy keeps in-frame clones and lacks some. The V and J calls and clone size come from that table; D and trimming were worked out from the DNA. The top ten clones hold approximately 4% of a sample with roughly 250,000 clones, around 90% of them seen once. The sequence was collected from a man aged 60 to 69 who had recovered from COVID-19. Sequencing was carried out using peripheral blood. This sequence joins TRBV5-6 and TRBJ2-7; TRBD2 agrees at 7 bases. The chain's CDR3 is CASSFGGEQYF. The DNA of the CDR3 is TGTGCCAGCAGCTTCGGGGGGGAGCAGTACTTC.